The sequence of this T cell receptor (beta chain) was determined in a study of T cell responses to AZD1222 COVID-19 vaccine. As for the study in general: Some second doses came at about 4 weeks and others at about 12 weeks; these were pooled.

With respect to this clone: Its antigen remains unidentified.

CDR3 length: 11 amino acids. V lost 7 bases and J lost 5, with 6 bases in between. The V gene's germline CDR1 is MDHEN and CDR2 SYDVKM. Assay: immunoSEQ multiplex PCR; the TCRdb copy retains only in-frame clones and omits some. The sample contains 120,000 or so clones, approximately 88% of which appear only once. General observations from the study: The donor cohort was predominantly white British with a female majority, and clonal diversity may have been underestimated. Close to half of all spike-specific TCRs reportedly target regions of the variants that are unmutated.

The J gene is TRBJ1-5, the V gene TRBV28; no clear D. The specimen comprised peripheral blood, sampled on day 0 of AZD1222 vaccination. The source is an adult in good health. As DNA, the CDR3 is TGTGCCAGCACGGACGATCAGCCCCAGCATTTT. Its protein is CASTDDQPQHF.